This TCR beta chain was profiled in a study of blood T cells in healthy people across ages. This clonotype was counted a single time. The germline V gene has CDR1 SSHAT and CDR2 FNYEAQ (reference sequence). The CDR3 is 13 amino acids. It was with a sample-barcoded 5' primer and a J-beta primer mix that a second PCR of roughly 7 to 12 cycles was run. TCRdb called the 5' RACE reads again in MiXCR, with one record for every CDR3 protein. The data contain about 1 million distinct CDR3 sequences, around 45% of them singletons. The chain uses TRBV7-7 and TRBJ2-1, with TRBD1 as a possible D gene (5 bases). The closer fit of TRBJ2-7 to the DNA end suggests the J call may be wrong. This receptor was obtained from a woman in her sixties in good health. The specimen sequenced was blood. The chain's CDR3 is CASSYRQGNEQYF. The DNA for the CDR3 is TGTGCCAGCAGCTACCGCCAGGGCAATGAGCAGTACTTC.